A selection of T cell receptor beta chains follows, all from one sample in a study of T cells in Graves' hyperthyroidism and ophthalmopathy. TCRdb ran MiXCR on the multiplex PCR reads and lists one entry per CDR3 protein. The sample includes roughly 300,000 distinct CDR3 sequences, around 25% of them seen just once. The sequenced sample was blood. The receptors shown here come from a man in his forties or fifties with Graves' hyperthyroidism that later progressed to Graves' ophthalmopathy. Both conserved end residues are part of each CDR3. A D gene is named only where the DNA matches it firmly.

v_gene: TRBV27
j_gene: TRBJ2-7
d_gene: -
CDR3aa: CASSLGLKVYEQYF

v_gene: TRBV19
j_gene: TRBJ2-5
d_gene: -
CDR3aa: CASSISKVMIETQYF

v_gene: TRBV12-3/TRBV12-4
j_gene: TRBJ1-1
d_gene: -
CDR3aa: CASRYKGKQTEAFF

v_gene: TRBV20-1
j_gene: TRBJ2-7
d_gene: TRBD2
CDR3aa: CSASWGAGGPEQYF

v_gene: TRBV11-1
j_gene: TRBJ2-5
d_gene: -
CDR3aa: CASSLRLTQETQYF

v_gene: TRBV20-1
j_gene: TRBJ2-7
d_gene: -
CDR3aa: CSARDLNRDSYEQYF

v_gene: TRBV20-1
j_gene: TRBJ2-2
d_gene: TRBD2
CDR3aa: CSARLSGRWTGELFF

v_gene: TRBV12-3/TRBV12-4
j_gene: TRBJ2-7
d_gene: TRBD2
CDR3aa: CASGLVPNSYEQYF

v_gene: TRBV6-2/TRBV6-3
j_gene: TRBJ2-7
d_gene: -
CDR3aa: CASSSRFRNRGDGYEQYF

v_gene: TRBV25-1
j_gene: TRBJ2-5
d_gene: -
CDR3aa: CASSGGTALGETQYF

v_gene: TRBV7-6
j_gene: TRBJ2-5
d_gene: TRBD1
CDR3aa: CASSLRPGQGQETQYF

v_gene: TRBV5-1
j_gene: TRBJ1-1
d_gene: TRBD1
CDR3aa: CASSPTGASGAEALF

v_gene: TRBV6-2/TRBV6-3
j_gene: TRBJ1-5
d_gene: -
CDR3aa: CASSQIGDGNQPQHF

v_gene: TRBV20-1
j_gene: TRBJ2-2
d_gene: -
CDR3aa: CSATVRRLNTGELFF

v_gene: TRBV25-1
j_gene: TRBJ1-1
d_gene: -
CDR3aa: CASSGTTVNTEAFF

v_gene: TRBV6-5
j_gene: TRBJ1-2
d_gene: TRBD1
CDR3aa: CATLFRLTGGDYGYTF

v_gene: TRBV29-1
j_gene: TRBJ2-5
d_gene: TRBD2
CDR3aa: CSVGLAGGGQTQYF

v_gene: TRBV29-1
j_gene: TRBJ2-5
d_gene: TRBD2
CDR3aa: CSVDSIAGRETQYF